Listed here are 6 T cell receptor beta chains from one sample, sequenced in a study of CD8+ T cells in alopecia areata. Indicated treatment: oral pan-JAK inhibitor, 5-10 mg twice daily. RNA extraction was followed by reverse transcription into cDNA, which acted as the sequencing template. The repertoire was sequenced with immunoSEQ multiplex PCR; TCRdb's copy has only in-frame clones and lacks some. Of 80,000 to 100,000 clones in the sample, 44% were seen once. This specimen consisted of CD8+ T cells sorted from blood, obtained at week 24, from a patient treated with tofacitinib. The receptors were sampled from a human donor with alopecia areata.

This rearrangement joins TRBV29-1 to TRBJ2-7, with 7 bases fitting TRBD1. After removal of 4 bases from V and 3 bases from J, the junction contained 6 bases not matched to a gene. The germline V gene encodes CDR1 SQVTM and CDR2 ANQGSEA. The CDR3 extends over 13 amino acids. CDR3 sequence (DNA): TGCAGCGTTGGGGGGACAGCCGGCTACGAGCAGTACTTC. This gives the protein CSVGGTAGYEQYF.

The chain links TRBV4-1 to TRBJ2-6; D unresolved. Germline CDR1 reads MGHRA; CDR2 reads YSYEKL. The CDR3 covers 14 residues. Trimming took 0 bases from V and 4 from J, leaving 4 bases between them. CDR3 sequence: CASSQDSGANVLTF. The CDR3 DNA reads as TGCGCCAGCAGCCAAGATTCCGGGGCCAACGTCCTGACTTTC.

Written as DNA, the CDR3 is TGTGCCAGTAGTAGGCCGTTTGTGGAGCTTGGCCAGCCCCAGCATTTT. Its protein is CASSRPFVELGQPQHF. This chain uses TRBV19 with TRBJ1-5; D unclear. The length of the CDR3 is 16 residues. V lost 4 bases and J 7 bases, leaving 20 bases between the germline ends. The germline CDR1 and CDR2 sequences are LNHDA and SQIVND (reference sequence).

Regarding this clone: One end of the junction varies from germline; a read error may be responsible. The same CDR3 arises from other DNA sequences in this sample as well. V usage is TRBV7-6 and J usage is TRBJ2-6; weak D call: TRBD2 (5 bases). Germline V CDR1 and CDR2: SGHVS, FNYEAQ. This CDR3 is built from 14 residues. The CDR3 here is CASSLGAGANVLTF. In nucleotides, the CDR3 is TGTGCTAGCAGTCTCGGGGCTGGGGCCAACGTCCTGACTTTC.

Only a few counts were recorded for this clone. This sequence joins TRBV29-1 and TRBJ2-1, with 10 nucleotides matching TRBD2. In germline, CDR1 is SQVTM, CDR2 ANQGSEA. CDR3 length: 11 amino acids. The junction had 6 bases not matched to a gene; V was cut back by 6 bases and J by 13 bases. For the CDR3, the DNA is TGCAGCGTGGAGACTAGCGGGTTTCAGTTCTTC. Protein product: CSVETSGFQFF.

The rearrangement uses TRBV29-1 and TRBJ2-7, with a weak D call TRBD2 (5 bases). This CDR3 is 13 amino acids long. Germline V gives CDR1 SQVTM, CDR2 ANQGSEA. V was pared by 3 bases and J by 0 bases, with 9 bases between. This CDR3 is CSVDSDTSYEQYF. The CDR3 DNA reads as TGCAGCGTTGATAGCGACACCTCCTACGAGCAGTACTTC.